The rows below give T cell receptor beta chains drawn from one sample of a study of T cell responses to AZD1222 COVID-19 vaccine. Only in-frame clones appear in the TCRdb table, and some are missing; sequencing was by immunoSEQ multiplex PCR. The sample records 250,000 or so clones, more than 80% being singletons. Sequencing used peripheral blood, obtained on day 0 of AZD1222 vaccination. These receptors all stem from an adult in good health. Each CDR3 is given with its conserved first and last residue. The D gene is left open where the match is weak. Only some rows state a clone size, as once, few, many or a class for expanded clones.

J: TRBJ1-4
D: .
size: .
V: TRBV5-1
DNA: TGCGCCAGCAGCCGGGGGTCAGGCCCTTCAACTAATGAAAAACTGTTTTTT
CDR3: CASSRGSGPSTNEKLFF

J: TRBJ1-1
D: .
size: once
V: TRBV2
DNA: TGTGCCAGCAGTGTTGGGCGCACTGAAGCTTTCTTT
CDR3: CASSVGRTEAFF

J: TRBJ1-2
D: .
size: .
V: TRBV18
DNA: TGTGCCAGCTCACCTGGACAGACCGACTATGGCTACACCTTC
CDR3: CASSPGQTDYGYTF

J: TRBJ2-5
D: .
size: .
V: TRBV28
DNA: TGTGCCAGCAGTTTCGGATTTCAAGAGACCCAGTACTTC
CDR3: CASSFGFQETQYF

J: TRBJ1-6
D: .
size: .
V: TRBV11-2
DNA: TGTGCCAGCAGCCCCCCGACGGTTTATTCACCCCTCCACTTT
CDR3: CASSPPTVYSPLHF

J: TRBJ1-2
D: .
size: .
V: TRBV25-1
DNA: TGTGCCAGCAGTGGGCAGGTCGAGGACCTCTATGGCTACACCTTC
CDR3: CASSGQVEDLYGYTF

J: TRBJ2-3
D: .
size: once
V: TRBV28
DNA: TGTGCCAGCGGGCGGAGGAAGCCCGATACGCAGTATTTT
CDR3: CASGRRKPDTQYF

J: TRBJ2-3
D: TRBD2
size: few
V: TRBV7-8
DNA: TGTGCCAGCAGCCAATACCGGGACTACGCCCTGGAAGATACGCAGTATTTT
CDR3: CASSQYRDYALEDTQYF

J: TRBJ2-3
D: .
size: few
V: TRBV5-6
DNA: TGTGCCAGCAGTCCACCTAGCACAGATACGCAGTATTTT
CDR3: CASSPPSTDTQYF

J: TRBJ1-4
D: TRBD1
size: .
V: TRBV18
DNA: TGTGCCAGCTCCCCCTTTGACCCGGACAGGGGGCTTGAAAAACTGTTTTTT
CDR3: CASSPFDPDRGLEKLFF

J: TRBJ1-1
D: .
size: .
V: TRBV28
DNA: TGTGCCAGCAGTTTCGAGGGACGGAACACTGAAGCTTTCTTT
CDR3: CASSFEGRNTEAFF

J: TRBJ1-4
D: .
size: .
V: TRBV28
DNA: TGTGCCAGCAGTTTATCGGCAAGCACTAATGAAAAACTGTTTTTT
CDR3: CASSLSASTNEKLFF

J: TRBJ2-1
D: TRBD2
size: .
V: TRBV9
DNA: TGTGCCAGCAGCACCGGACTAGCGGGAAAAAATGAGCAGTTCTTC
CDR3: CASSTGLAGKNEQFF

J: TRBJ1-1
D: TRBD1
size: .
V: TRBV9
DNA: TGTGCCAGCAGCGGACCGGACAGGGTTTGGAGGATGAACACTGAAGCTTTCTTT
CDR3: CASSGPDRVWRMNTEAFF

J: TRBJ2-1
D: TRBD2
size: .
V: TRBV10-3
DNA: TGTGCCATCAGTGCGACTAGCGGGAGTGCAACCTACAATGAGCAGTTCTTC
CDR3: CAISATSGSATYNEQFF

J: TRBJ2-5
D: .
size: .
V: TRBV19
DNA: TGTGCCAGTAGTATGGGGCCGAGATCGGTTGGTAGTGTGGAGACCCAGTACTTC
CDR3: CASSMGPRSVGSVETQYF

J: TRBJ2-2
D: TRBD1
size: .
V: TRBV2
DNA: TGTGCCAGCAGGGCCGGGACAGGAAACGGGGAGCTGTTTTTT
CDR3: CASRAGTGNGELFF

J: TRBJ1-1
D: .
size: .
V: TRBV5-6
DNA: TGTGCCAGCAGCTTGGGCGGGAACACTGAAGCTTTCTTT
CDR3: CASSLGGNTEAFF

J: TRBJ1-5
D: .
size: .
V: TRBV5-1
DNA: TGCGCCAGCAGCTTGGGCCAGGAAGGGCAGCCCCAGCATTTT
CDR3: CASSLGQEGQPQHF

J: TRBJ2-5
D: .
size: .
V: TRBV7-8
DNA: TGTGCCAGCAGCCCGGGATTTCAAGAGACCCAGTACTTC
CDR3: CASSPGFQETQYF

J: TRBJ1-1
D: .
size: .
V: TRBV6-5
DNA: TGTGCCAGCACCTACGGGGGCGGGAACACTGAAGCTTTCTTT
CDR3: CASTYGGGNTEAFF

J: TRBJ2-3
D: .
size: .
V: TRBV7-2
DNA: TGTGCCAGCAGCCTTCTCACAGATACGCAGTATTTT
CDR3: CASSLLTDTQYF

J: TRBJ2-2
D: .
size: .
V: TRBV7-9
DNA: TGTGCCAGCAGCTCATTTTTGGGGAACGGGGAGCTGTTTTTT
CDR3: CASSSFLGNGELFF

J: TRBJ2-5
D: .
size: .
V: TRBV5-4
DNA: TGTGCCAGCAGCCCCGACTCGGGACTCCGGGAGACCCAGTACTTC
CDR3: CASSPDSGLRETQYF

J: TRBJ2-3
D: .
size: .
V: TRBV5-1
DNA: TGCGCCAGCGCCCCGGTTGGACAGAGCACAGATACGCAGTATTTT
CDR3: CASAPVGQSTDTQYF

J: TRBJ2-7
D: .
size: .
V: TRBV6-5
DNA: TGTGCCATCCGAAATAGTAGGACATGGGAGCAGTACTTC
CDR3: CAIRNSRTWEQYF

J: TRBJ2-7
D: .
size: .
V: TRBV1
DNA: TGCACCAGCAGCCGACTAGCGGGTCGACCCTACGAGCAGTACTTC
CDR3: CTSSRLAGRPYEQYF

J: TRBJ1-2
D: .
size: .
V: TRBV20-1
DNA: TGCAGTGCTAGTCAGATTGGAGGCAACTATGGCTACACCTTC
CDR3: CSASQIGGNYGYTF

J: TRBJ2-2
D: .
size: .
V: TRBV19
DNA: TGTGCCAGTAGTATAGGGTCAGGGGCCGGGGAGCTGTTTTTT
CDR3: CASSIGSGAGELFF

J: TRBJ1-6
D: TRBD1
size: .
V: TRBV9
DNA: TGTGCCAGCAGCGTAGATAGCAGGGGGGGATCACCCCTCCACTTT
CDR3: CASSVDSRGGSPLHF

J: TRBJ2-3
D: .
size: .
V: TRBV9
DNA: TGTGCCAGCTCCAGAGGGGGTTTCCCCACAGATACGCAGTATTTT
CDR3: CASSRGGFPTDTQYF

J: TRBJ1-4
D: .
size: .
V: TRBV20-1
DNA: TGCAGTGTGAACTTTGGGGAAAAACTGTTTTTT
CDR3: CSVNFGEKLFF

J: TRBJ2-1
D: .
size: .
V: TRBV20-1
DNA: TGCAGTGCCAAGGGGGTGGATGAGCAGTTCTTC
CDR3: CSAKGVDEQFF

J: TRBJ2-1
D: TRBD2
size: .
V: TRBV28
DNA: TGTGCCAGCAGTTTCCCAGCGGGGGGGACTAATGAGCAGTTCTTC
CDR3: CASSFPAGGTNEQFF

J: TRBJ2-1
D: .
size: .
V: TRBV6-6
DNA: TGTGCCAGCAGTTATGACCAAAACTCCTACAATGAGCAGTTCTTC
CDR3: CASSYDQNSYNEQFF

J: TRBJ2-1
D: .
size: .
V: TRBV20-1
DNA: TGCAGTGCTAGATACAATGAGCAGTTCTTC
CDR3: CSARYNEQFF

J: TRBJ2-5
D: .
size: once
V: TRBV9
DNA: TGTGCCAGCAGCCCCGAGCCGTCATCGGCGGAGGCCCAGTACTTC
CDR3: CASSPEPSSAEAQYF

J: TRBJ2-7
D: .
size: .
V: TRBV6-5
DNA: TGTGCCAGCAGTCCGACACCCGGGGGCCACGAGCAGTACTTC
CDR3: CASSPTPGGHEQYF

J: TRBJ2-3
D: .
size: .
V: TRBV5-6
DNA: TGTGCCAGCAGCCCCTTCAGGGGCGTCACAGATACGCAGTATTTT
CDR3: CASSPFRGVTDTQYF

J: TRBJ2-7
D: TRBD2
size: few
V: TRBV28
DNA: TGTGCCAGCAGTTCCCCCTACTCCCAAGCGGGAGGGCCCACCTACGAGCAGTACTTC
CDR3: CASSSPYSQAGGPTYEQYF

J: TRBJ2-7
D: .
size: .
V: TRBV6-1
DNA: TGTGCCAGCAGTGAAGTAAGGGAAACCTACGAGCAGTACTTC
CDR3: CASSEVRETYEQYF

J: TRBJ1-5
D: .
size: .
V: TRBV9
DNA: TGTGCCAGCAGCGGGGGGACTGTGCAGCCCCAGCATTTT
CDR3: CASSGGTVQPQHF

J: TRBJ1-5
D: .
size: .
V: TRBV18
DNA: TGTGCCAGCTCACCAACAGGTTATAGCAATCAGCCCCAGCATTTT
CDR3: CASSPTGYSNQPQHF

J: TRBJ1-3
D: .
size: .
V: TRBV28
DNA: TGTGCCAGCAGTAGACCCTCTGGAAACACCATATATTTT
CDR3: CASSRPSGNTIYF

J: TRBJ2-7
D: TRBD2
size: .
V: TRBV27
DNA: TGTGCCAGCAGTTTAAGGGGGGGACTAGCGGGAGGGGCCTACGAGCAGTACTTC
CDR3: CASSLRGGLAGGAYEQYF

J: TRBJ1-2
D: .
size: .
V: TRBV4-1
DNA: TGCGCCAGCAGCCAAGATCTGGGGAGGGGCTACACCTTC
CDR3: CASSQDLGRGYTF

J: TRBJ1-5
D: .
size: once
V: TRBV5-5
DNA: TGTGCCAGCAGCTTGGGATGGGGGTTGGCCCAGCATTTT
CDR3: CASSLGWGLAQHF

J: TRBJ1-6
D: .
size: few
V: TRBV5-1
DNA: TGCGCCAGCAGCTTGACCCGGATGGCAGGGAATAATTCACCCCTCCACTTT
CDR3: CASSLTRMAGNNSPLHF

J: TRBJ1-6
D: .
size: .
V: TRBV7-3
DNA: TGTGCCAGCAGCCCCTACACAGAAAATTCACCCCTCCACTTT
CDR3: CASSPYTENSPLHF

J: TRBJ2-7
D: .
size: .
V: TRBV30
DNA: TGTGCCTGGACCCCAGCGGGTAGCTACGAGCAGTACTTC
CDR3: CAWTPAGSYEQYF

J: TRBJ2-7
D: .
size: .
V: TRBV5-1
DNA: TGCGCCAGCAGCTTGACGCCTGGCCAGGGTCAATACGAGCAGTACTTC
CDR3: CASSLTPGQGQYEQYF

J: TRBJ2-7
D: .
size: .
V: TRBV4-1
DNA: TGCGCCAGCAGCGGACCGGGAGCTGGAGAGCAGTACTTC
CDR3: CASSGPGAGEQYF

J: TRBJ1-2
D: .
size: .
V: TRBV10-3
DNA: TGTGCCATCAGTGAGGGTGGGGATGGCTACACCTTC
CDR3: CAISEGGDGYTF